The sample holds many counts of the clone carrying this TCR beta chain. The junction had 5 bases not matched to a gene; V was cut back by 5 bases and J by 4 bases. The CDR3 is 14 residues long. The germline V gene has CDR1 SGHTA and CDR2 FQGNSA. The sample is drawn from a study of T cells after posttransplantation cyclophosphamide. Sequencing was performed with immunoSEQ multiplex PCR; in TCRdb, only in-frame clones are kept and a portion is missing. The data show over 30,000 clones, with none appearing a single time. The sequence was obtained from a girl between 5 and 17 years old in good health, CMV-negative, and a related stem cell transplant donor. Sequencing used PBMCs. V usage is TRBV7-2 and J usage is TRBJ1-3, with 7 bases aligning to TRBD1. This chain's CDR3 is CASSPWDSGNTIYF. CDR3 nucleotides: TGTGCCAGCAGCCCGTGGGACAGCGGAAACACCATATATTTT. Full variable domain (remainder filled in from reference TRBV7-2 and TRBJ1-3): GAGVSQSPSNKVTEKGKDVELRCDPISGHTALYWYRQSLGQGLEFLIYFQGNSAPDKSGLPSDRFSAERTGGSVSTLTIQRTQQEDSAVYLCASSPWDSGNTIYFGEGSWLTVV.